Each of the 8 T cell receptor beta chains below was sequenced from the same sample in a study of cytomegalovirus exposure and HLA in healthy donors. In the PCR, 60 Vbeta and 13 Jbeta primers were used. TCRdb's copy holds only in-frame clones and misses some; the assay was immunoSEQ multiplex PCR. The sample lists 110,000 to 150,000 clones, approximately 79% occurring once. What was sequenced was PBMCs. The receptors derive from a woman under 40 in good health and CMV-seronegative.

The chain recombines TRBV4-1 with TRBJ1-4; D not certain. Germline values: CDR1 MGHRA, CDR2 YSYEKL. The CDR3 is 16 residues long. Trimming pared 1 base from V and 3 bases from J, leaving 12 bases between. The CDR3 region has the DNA TGCGCCAGCAGCCAAGGGGAGGGAACAGCTAATGAAAAACTGTTTTTT. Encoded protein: CASSQGEGTANEKLFF.

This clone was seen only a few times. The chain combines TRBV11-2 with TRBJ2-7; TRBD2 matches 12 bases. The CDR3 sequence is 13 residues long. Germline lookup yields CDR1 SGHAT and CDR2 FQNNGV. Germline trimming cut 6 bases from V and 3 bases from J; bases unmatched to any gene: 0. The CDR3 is CASRGLAGYEQYF. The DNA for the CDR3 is TGTGCCAGCAGGGGACTAGCGGGCTACGAGCAGTACTTC.

The CDR3 nucleotides are TGTGCCAGCAGCATCGACAGGGCGAACACCGGGGAGCTGTTTTTT. This gives the protein CASSIDRANTGELFF. This chain uses TRBV5-6 with TRBJ2-2; TRBD1 matches 7 bases. Per germline, CDR1 SGHDT and CDR2 YYEEEE. With V trimmed by 4 bases and J by 0 bases, 3 bases remained unmatched. This CDR3 comprises 15 residues.

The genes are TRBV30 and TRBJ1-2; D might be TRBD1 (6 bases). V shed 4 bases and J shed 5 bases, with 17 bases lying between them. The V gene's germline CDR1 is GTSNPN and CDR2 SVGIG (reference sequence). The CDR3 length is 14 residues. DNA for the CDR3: TGTGCCTGGATAGGGTCAGGGGTTGGGTATGGCTACACCTTC. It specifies CAWIGSGVGYGYTF.

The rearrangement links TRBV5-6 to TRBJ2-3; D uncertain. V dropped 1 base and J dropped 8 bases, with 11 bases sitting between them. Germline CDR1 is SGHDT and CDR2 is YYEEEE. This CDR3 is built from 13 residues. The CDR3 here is CASSLSLGVTQYF. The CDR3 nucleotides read TGTGCCAGCAGCTTGTCACTGGGCGTTACGCAGTATTTT.

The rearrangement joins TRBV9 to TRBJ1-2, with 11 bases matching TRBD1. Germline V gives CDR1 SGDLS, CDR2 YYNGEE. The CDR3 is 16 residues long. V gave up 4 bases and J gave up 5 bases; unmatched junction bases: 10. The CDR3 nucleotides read TGTGCCAGCAGCACCCGGACAGGGGGCCTATATTATGGCTACACCTTC. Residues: CASSTRTGGLYYGYTF.

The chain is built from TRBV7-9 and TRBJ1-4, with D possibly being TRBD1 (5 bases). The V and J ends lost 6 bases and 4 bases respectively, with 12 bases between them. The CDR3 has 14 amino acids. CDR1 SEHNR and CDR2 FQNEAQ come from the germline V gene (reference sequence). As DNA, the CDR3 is TGTGCCAGCAGACCCGACAGACTTAATGAAAAACTGTTTTTT. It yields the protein CASRPDRLNEKLFF.

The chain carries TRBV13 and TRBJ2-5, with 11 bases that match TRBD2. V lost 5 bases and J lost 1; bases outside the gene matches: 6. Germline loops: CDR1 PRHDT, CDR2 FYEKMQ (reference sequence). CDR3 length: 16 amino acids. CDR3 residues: CASSGAGLAVQETQYF. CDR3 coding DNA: TGTGCCAGCAGCGGAGCGGGACTAGCGGTCCAAGAGACCCAGTACTTC.